The T cell receptor beta chain under discussion was sequenced for a study of read filtering for tumor transcriptome and immune sequencing. Overall study: 8 patients were R-ISS I, approximately 15 were R-ISS II, roughly 7 were R-ISS III. IR-seq gave about 3.5 to 10.27 million TCR reads per sample; RNA-seq gave roughly 80 to 1,300. Points from the study as a whole: In IR-seq, single-read clonotypes were 65% to 90% of clonotypes but approximately 3.5% of reads.

Ten or more counts support this clonotype. Its antigen is still unknown. Germline V gene sequence: CDR1 SEHNR, CDR2 FQNEAQ (reference sequence). V was clipped by 5 bases and J by 1 base, with 9 bases between them. The CDR3 runs to 14 residues. At the time of active disease, bone marrow was collected from every patient. Molecular barcoded adaptors covering alpha/delta and beta/gamma chains were used on approximately 400 ng RNA. Each CDR3 protein is one row after TCRdb ran MiXCR on the reads. The data contain tens of thousands of distinct CDR3 sequences, around 19% of them singletons. V and J are TRBV7-9 and TRBJ1-5, with D perhaps TRBD1 (5 bases). This sequence was found in a donor aged 40 or over with multiple myeloma. Sample: a population of CD138-negative cells sorted from bone marrow. This CDR3 reads CASSLEGSNQPQHF. The DNA of the CDR3 is TGTGCCAGCAGCCTAGAGGGGAGCAATCAGCCCCAGCATTTT.